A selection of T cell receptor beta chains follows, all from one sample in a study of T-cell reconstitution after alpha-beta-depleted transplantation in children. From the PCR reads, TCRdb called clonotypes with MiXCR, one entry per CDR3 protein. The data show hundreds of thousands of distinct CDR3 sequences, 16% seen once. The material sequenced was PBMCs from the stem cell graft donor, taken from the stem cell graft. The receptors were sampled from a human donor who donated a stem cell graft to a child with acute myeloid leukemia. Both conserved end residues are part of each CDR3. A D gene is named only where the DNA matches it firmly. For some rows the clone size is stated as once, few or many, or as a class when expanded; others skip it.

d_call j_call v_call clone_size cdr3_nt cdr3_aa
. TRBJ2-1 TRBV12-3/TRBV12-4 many TGTGCCAGCAGACAAACGGGACGACGAAATGAGCAGTTCTTC CASRQTGRRNEQFF
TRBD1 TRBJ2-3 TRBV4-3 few TGCGCCAGCAGCCAAGAACTGGACAGGGTTTCAGATACGCAGTATTTT CASSQELDRVSDTQYF
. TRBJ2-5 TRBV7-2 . TGTGCCAGCAGCTTAAGCAGTAGGGAGACCCAGTACTTC CASSLSSRETQYF
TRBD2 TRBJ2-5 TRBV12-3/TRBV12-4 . TGTGCCAGCAGTTTTGGGACTAGGGCTGCCCCGGAGACCCAGTACTTC CASSFGTRAAPETQYF
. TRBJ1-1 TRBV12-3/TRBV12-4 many TGTGCCAGCAGTCAAGTCGGCACTGAAGCTTTCTTT CASSQVGTEAFF
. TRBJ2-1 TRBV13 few TGTGCCAGCAGCTTAGGCCGGCAGTACAATGAGCAGTTCTTC CASSLGRQYNEQFF
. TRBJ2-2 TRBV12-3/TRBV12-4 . TGTGCCAGCAGGGGGAGAACGAACACCGGGGAGCTGTTTTTT CASRGRTNTGELFF
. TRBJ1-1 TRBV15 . TGTGCCACCAGCAGAGATCTGGGAGCTGAAGCTTTCTTT CATSRDLGAEAFF
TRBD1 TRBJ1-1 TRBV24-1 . TGTGCCACCAGTGATGAGGGACAGGGGGTAACTGAAGCTTTCTTT CATSDEGQGVTEAFF
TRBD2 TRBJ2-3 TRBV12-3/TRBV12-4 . TGTGCCAGCAGTTCACTAGCGGGGTACACAGATACGCAGTATTTT CASSSLAGYTDTQYF
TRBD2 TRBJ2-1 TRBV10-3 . TGTGCCACCAAAGCGGGGGGAGGCAATGAGCAGTTCTTC CATKAGGGNEQFF
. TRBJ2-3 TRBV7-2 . TGTGCCAGGGCAGACCGGGAAACAGATACGCAGTATTTT CARADRETDTQYF
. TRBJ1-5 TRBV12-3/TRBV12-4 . TGTGCCAGCAGTTTAGCGCTCGTACAGAATCAGCCCCAGCATTTT CASSLALVQNQPQHF
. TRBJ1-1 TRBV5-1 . TGCGCCAGCAGCTTGGTAATGAACACTGAAGCTTTCTTT CASSLVMNTEAFF
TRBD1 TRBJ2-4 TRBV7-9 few TGTGCCAGCAGCTCCTCGCAGGGGGCTAACATTCAGTACTTC CASSSSQGANIQYF
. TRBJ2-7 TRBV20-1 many TGCAGTGCGTCATCAGCGAACGAGCAGTACTTC CSASSANEQYF
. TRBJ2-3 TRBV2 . TGTGCCAGCAGCAATTTAGGGGGACAGGCCAGGGACTACACAGATACGCAGTATTTT CASSNLGGQARDYTDTQYF
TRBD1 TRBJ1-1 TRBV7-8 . TGTGCCAGCAGCTTAGAACGACAGGGACGCACTGAAGCTTTCTTT CASSLERQGRTEAFF
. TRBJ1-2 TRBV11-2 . TGTGCCAGCAGCTTGAGCGACATATCGCGGGGCTACACCTTC CASSLSDISRGYTF
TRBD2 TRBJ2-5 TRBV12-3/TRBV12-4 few TGTGCCAGCAGGGGGGGACTAGCGGGCCTCCAAGAGACCCAGTACTTC CASRGGLAGLQETQYF
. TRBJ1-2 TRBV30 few TGTGCCTGGGGACATGGGGAGAGTTCCCACACCTTC CAWGHGESSHTF
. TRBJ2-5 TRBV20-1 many TGCAGTGCTAGACTAGTATCGGAGACCCAGTACTTC CSARLVSETQYF
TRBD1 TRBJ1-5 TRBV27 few TGTGCCAGCAGTTTGTGGGCCGCAGGGGGCGGTCAGCCCCAGCATTTT CASSLWAAGGGQPQHF
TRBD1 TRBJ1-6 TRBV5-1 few TGCGCCAGCAGCTTACGTCGACAGGGGGCTGATAATTCACCCCTCCACTTT CASSLRRQGADNSPLHF
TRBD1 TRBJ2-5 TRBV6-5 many TGTGCCAGCAGTTACGGACAGGAGTACCAAGAGACCCAGTACTTC CASSYGQEYQETQYF
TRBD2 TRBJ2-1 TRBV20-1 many TGCAGTGCTACCGGGGGGATCTATGAGCAGTTCTTC CSATGGIYEQFF
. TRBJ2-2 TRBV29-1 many TGCAGCGTTGATGACAGTAACACCGGGGAGCTGTTTTTT CSVDDSNTGELFF
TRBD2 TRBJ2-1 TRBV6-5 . TGTGCCAGCAGTCGAGGACTAGCGGGGGTGGATGAGCAGTTCTTC CASSRGLAGVDEQFF
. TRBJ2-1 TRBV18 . TGTGCCAGCTCCCCGGTCGCCAGCCCCCATGAGCAGTTCTTC CASSPVASPHEQFF
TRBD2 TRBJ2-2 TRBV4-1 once TGCGCCAGCAGCCAAGGTCCTAGCGGTTACACCGGGGACCTGTTTTTT CASSQGPSGYTGDLFF
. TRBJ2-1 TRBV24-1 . TGTGCCACCAGTGATTTGGGGCAGGGGGGCATCAATGAGCAGTTCTTC CATSDLGQGGINEQFF
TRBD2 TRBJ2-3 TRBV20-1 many TGCAGTGCTAAGGGAGCGGGGGGCCGCACAGATACGCAGTATTTT CSAKGAGGRTDTQYF
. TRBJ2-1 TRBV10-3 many TGTGCCATCAGTGGGGTCGAAGCGGGCTCCTACAATGAGCAGTTCTTC CAISGVEAGSYNEQFF
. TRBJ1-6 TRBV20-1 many TGCAGTGCTAGATATAACCGGGAACCCAGTTCACCCCTCCACTTT CSARYNREPSSPLHF
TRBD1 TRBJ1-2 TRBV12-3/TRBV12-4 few TGTGCCAGCAGGGCCCAGGGGGGTAACTATGGCTACACCTTC CASRAQGGNYGYTF
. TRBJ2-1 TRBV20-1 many TGCAGTGCTTGGGACAACAATGAGCAGTTCTTC CSAWDNNEQFF
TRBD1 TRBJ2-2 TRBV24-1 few TGTGCCACCAGTGACCCCTTCGGGACAGAAGCCGGGGAGCTGTTTTTT CATSDPFGTEAGELFF
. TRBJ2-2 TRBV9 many TGTGCCAGCAGCGTACTCACCGGGGAGCTGTTTTTT CASSVLTGELFF
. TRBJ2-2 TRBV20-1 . TGCAGTGCTAGAGATAATGGGCAAGGGAACCCCGGGGAGCTGTTTTTT CSARDNGQGNPGELFF
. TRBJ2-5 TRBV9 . TGTGCCAGCAGCGATTCGAGGACAAATCAAGAGACCCAGTACTTC CASSDSRTNQETQYF
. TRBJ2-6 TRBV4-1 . TGCGCCAGCAGCTTGGACTGGGTTGGGGCCAACGTCCTGACTTTC CASSLDWVGANVLTF
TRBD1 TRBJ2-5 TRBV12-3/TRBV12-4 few TGTGCCAGCAGGTCGACAGGGGTTCAAGAGACCCAGTACTTC CASRSTGVQETQYF
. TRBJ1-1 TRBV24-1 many TGTGCCACCAGCCCCTCACGGCTGGGGACTGAAGCTTTCTTT CATSPSRLGTEAFF
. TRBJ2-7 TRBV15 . TGTGCCACCAGCAGAGATTCCAACGCGGACACCTCCTACGAGCAGTACTTC CATSRDSNADTSYEQYF
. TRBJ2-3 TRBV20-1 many TGCAGTGCTAGAGCTCCGGTGATCGACACAGATACGCAGTATTTT CSARAPVIDTDTQYF
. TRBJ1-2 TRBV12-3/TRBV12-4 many TGTGCCAGCAGACCCACAGGGAACTATGGCTACACCTTC CASRPTGNYGYTF
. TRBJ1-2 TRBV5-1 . TGCGCCAGCAGCTCGGCCGACAGCCACTATGGCTACACCTTC CASSSADSHYGYTF
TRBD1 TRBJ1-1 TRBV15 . TGTGCCACCAGCAGAGATAGGAGGGGGCGACGCACTGAAGCTTTCTTT CATSRDRRGRRTEAFF
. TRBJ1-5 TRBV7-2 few TGTGCCAGCAGGCGCCATCAGCCCCAGCATTTT CASRRHQPQHF
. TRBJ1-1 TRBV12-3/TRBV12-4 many TGTGCCAGCAGCCGTGACACCCTTTTGGCTTTCTTT CASSRDTLLAFF
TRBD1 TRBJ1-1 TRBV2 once TGTGCCAGCACCCTACGGACAGGGAACACTGAAGCTTTCTTT CASTLRTGNTEAFF
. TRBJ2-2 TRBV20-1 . TGCAGTGCTAGCGTGGGACCCAACACCGGGGAGCTGTTTTTT CSASVGPNTGELFF
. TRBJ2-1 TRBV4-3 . TGCGCCAGCAGCCCCCGGGGAAGGCCGTACAATGAGCAGTTCTTC CASSPRGRPYNEQFF
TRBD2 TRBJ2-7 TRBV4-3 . TGCGCCAGCAGCCAAGGGAGGCCAACGACTAGCCGGGGTTACGAGCAGTACTTC CASSQGRPTTSRGYEQYF
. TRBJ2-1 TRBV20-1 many TGCAGTGCTAGGGGGCAGGGGAGCTCCTACAATGAGCAGTTCTTC CSARGQGSSYNEQFF
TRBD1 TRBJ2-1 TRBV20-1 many TGCAGTGCGGGCGACAGGGGGGGTTACAATGAGCAGTTCTTC CSAGDRGGYNEQFF
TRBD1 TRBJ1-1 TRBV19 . TGTGCCAGTAGTGAACTTCGACAGGGGGTGAGCACTGAAGCTTTCTTT CASSELRQGVSTEAFF